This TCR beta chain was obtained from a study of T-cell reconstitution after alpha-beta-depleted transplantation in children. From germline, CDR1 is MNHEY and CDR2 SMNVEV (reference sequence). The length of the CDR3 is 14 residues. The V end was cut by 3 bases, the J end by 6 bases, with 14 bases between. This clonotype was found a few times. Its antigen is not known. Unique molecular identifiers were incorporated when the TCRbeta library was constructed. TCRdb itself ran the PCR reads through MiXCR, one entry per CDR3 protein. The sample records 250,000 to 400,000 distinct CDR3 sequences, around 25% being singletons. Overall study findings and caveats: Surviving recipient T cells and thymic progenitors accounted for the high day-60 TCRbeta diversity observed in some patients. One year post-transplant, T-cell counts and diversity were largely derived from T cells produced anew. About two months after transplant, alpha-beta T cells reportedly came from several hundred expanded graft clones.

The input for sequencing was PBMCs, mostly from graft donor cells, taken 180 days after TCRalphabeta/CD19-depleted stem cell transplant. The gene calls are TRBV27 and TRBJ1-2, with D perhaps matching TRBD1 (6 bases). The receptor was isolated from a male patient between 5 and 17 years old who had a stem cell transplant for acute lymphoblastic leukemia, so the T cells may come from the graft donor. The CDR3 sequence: CASSLSPYRDGYTF. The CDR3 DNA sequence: TGTGCCAGCAGTTTGTCCCCGTACAGGGATGGCTACACCTTC.